A selection of T cell receptor beta chains follows, all from one sample in a study of shared clonotypes between healthy human individuals. The repertoire was sequenced with immunoSEQ multiplex PCR; TCRdb's copy has only in-frame clones and lacks some. The table lists approximately 2,000,000 clones, about nine tenths of them singletons. The sequenced material came from naive CD4+ T cells from PBMCs. These TCRs come from a man younger than 35 in good health. Some clones in this sample may be carry-over from other donors' samples. Both conserved end residues are trimmed from each CDR3. D genes are given only for firm matches.

length | D | J | V | CDR3
11 | NA | TRBJ2-7 | TRBV30 | AWSGPGSYEQY
10 | NA | TRBJ1-2 | TRBV6-6 | ASSSGDFGYT
13 | NA | TRBJ2-5 | TRBV11-3 | ASSLDAGAMETQY
11 | NA | TRBJ1-1 | TRBV5-6 | ASSSQRTTEAF
13 | TRBD1 | TRBJ2-1 | TRBV4-1 | ASSQRDRGSDEQF
11 | NA | TRBJ1-1 | TRBV5-6 | ASRVLGRTEAF
12 | TRBD2 | TRBJ2-7 | TRBV28 | ATRLAGISYEQY
11 | TRBD1 | TRBJ2-7 | TRBV30 | ARRPTGGYEQY
12 | TRBD1 | TRBJ2-5 | TRBV5-5 | ASSPPGTEETQY
11 | TRBD1 | TRBJ2-5 | TRBV30 | ACDRGRGETQY
13 | TRBD2 | NA | TRBV6-5 | ASSLGGTRWYEQY
11 | TRBD1 | TRBJ1-2 | TRBV28 | AATGTGAGGYT
13 | NA | TRBJ2-7 | TRBV19 | ASKRGGDDSYEQY
11 | NA | TRBJ1-1 | TRBV5-6 | ASTHRDGTEAF
10 | NA | TRBJ1-1 | TRBV27 | ASSFRGRQAF
11 | TRBD1 | TRBJ1-2 | TRBV7-9 | ASSPTGGNGYT
10 | TRBD2 | TRBJ2-7 | TRBV28 | ATTSGRYEQY
13 | TRBD1 | TRBJ2-7 | TRBV7-3 | ASSQRQGSPSEQY
11 | TRBD1 | TRBJ1-2 | TRBV19 | ASRDRERYGYT